This TCR beta chain was recorded in a study of OX40 agonist ivuxolimab in advanced cancers. Study details: Eligibility admitted prior anti-PD-1, anti-PD-L1 or anti-CTLA-4 therapy; about 40% had some. Partial responses, seen in three patients, involved one hepatocellular carcinoma and two cutaneous melanomas. Study findings and constraints: The work left the antigen specificity of expanded peripheral T cells undetermined. At 0.1 to 3.0 mg/kg and by week 6, clonal expansion occurred in CD4+ and CD8+ blood T cells.

On this clone: What it binds is unknown.

Germline V gene sequence: CDR1 LNHDA, CDR2 SQIVND (reference sequence). This CDR3 comprises 16 residues. The germline V and J ends were trimmed by 2 bases and 0 bases, with 13 bases remaining between them. TCRdb's table, derived via immunoSEQ multiplex PCR, lists solely in-frame clones and lacks some. The sample records about 60,000 clones, approximately 89% being singletons. The sequence was obtained from an adult with an advanced solid tumor such as melanoma, head and neck, liver or kidney cancer. This material consisted of CD4+ or CD8+ T cells sorted from blood, taken in a trial of the OX40 agonist ivuxolimab. The rearrangement uses TRBV19 and TRBJ2-5, with a possible D match to TRBD2 (5 bases). The CDR3 DNA is TGTGCCAGTAGTATACGGGATTCAGGATACCAAGAGACCCAGTACTTC. It codes for CASSIRDSGYQETQYF.